These 13 T cell receptor beta chains were sequenced from one sample in a study of identical twins. TCRdb analysed the 5' RACE reads with MiXCR anew, one entry per CDR3 protein. This sample yields about 220,000 distinct CDR3 sequences, of which under 10% are seen a single time; 1.9% belongs to the top ten. The same specimen was also included in a second study, on yellow fever vaccine responses in identical twins.

Sample: memory (CD45RO+) T cells sorted from blood. Every receptor here comes from a woman aged 18-29 years in good health.

The chain links TRBV3-1 to TRBJ1-5, with D perhaps matching TRBD1 (5 bases). Deletions cut 1 base from V and 6 bases from J, with 10 bases between. This CDR3 has 14 residues. Germline values: CDR1 LGHDT, CDR2 YNNKEL (reference sequence). The CDR3 sequence is CASSQGQGSQPQHF. The CDR3 nucleotides read TGTGCCAGCAGCCAAGGGCAGGGAAGTCAGCCCCAGCATTTT.

This chain joins TRBV5-1 and TRBJ2-1; 10 positions match TRBD2. The CDR3 has 12 residues. Germline trimming cut 4 bases from V and 15 bases from J; bases unmatched to any gene: 7. Germline CDR1 and CDR2: SGHRS and YFSETQ. The CDR3 region is CASSPSGRVRFF. The CDR3, as DNA: TGCGCCAGCAGCCCCAGCGGGAGGGTGCGGTTCTTC.

The V and J genes are TRBV28 and TRBJ2-7, with a tentative D call TRBD2 (6 bases). Per the germline V gene, CDR1 is MDHEN and CDR2 is SYDVKM. This CDR3 region has 13 residues. V shed 5 bases and J shed 3 bases, with 11 bases lying between them. CDR3 sequence (DNA): TGTGCCAGCAGTCCTCCCGGGGGCTACGAGCAGTACTTC. It is translated as CASSPPGGYEQYF.

The J gene is TRBJ2-5, the V gene TRBV5-1, with 11 bases aligning to TRBD1. Germline V lookup: CDR1 SGHRS, CDR2 YFSETQ. V lost 3 bases and J lost 4; bases outside the gene matches: 8. There are 16 residues in the CDR3. CDR3 sequence: CASSSGQGARGETQYF. The CDR3 region has the DNA TGCGCCAGCAGCTCCGGACAGGGGGCACGTGGAGAGACCCAGTACTTC.

V usage is TRBV6-2 or TRBV6-3 and J usage is TRBJ2-2, with 9 bases lining up with TRBD1. The CDR3 has 15 amino acids. V trimming: 7 bases; J trimming: 1 base; junction bases outside the gene matches: 4. CDR1 is MNHEY and CDR2 is SVGEGT in the germline V gene. The CDR3 loop is CASTRGQGNTGELFF. CDR3 coding DNA: TGTGCCAGCACCCGGGGACAGGGGAACACCGGGGAGCTGTTTTTT.

This clonotype came up a few times. The rearrangement joins TRBV11-2 to TRBJ2-7, with 10 bases that match TRBD2. The germline V gene has CDR1 SGHAT and CDR2 FQNNGV. The CDR3 spans 15 residues. J gave up 1 base and V 3 bases, and 3 bases lay outside the gene matches. CDR3 residues: CASSLPSGGSYEQYF. The CDR3 DNA is TGTGCCAGCAGCTTGCCTAGCGGGGGATCCTACGAGCAGTACTTC.

The chain recombines TRBV20-1 with TRBJ1-5, with 10 nucleotides matching TRBD1. The CDR3 is made up of 15 amino acids. The trim removed 3 bases at V and 3 bases at J, leaving 5 bases unmatched. CDR1 and CDR2 from the germline V gene are DFQATT and SNEGSKA (reference sequence). CDR3 DNA sequence: TGCAGTGCTAGGGGGGGGACAGGGGACAATCAGCCCCAGCATTTT. Translating gives CSARGGTGDNQPQHF.

In its sample, this clonotype was seen a few times. The chain joins TRBV2 to TRBJ1-2, with D unresolved. V gave up 4 bases and J gave up 0 bases, with 6 bases separating them. The CDR3 length is 13 residues. Germline assignment: CDR1 SNHLY and CDR2 FYNNEI. The CDR3 region has the DNA TGTGCCAGCAGTGTCCAGCCTAACTATGGCTACACCTTC. It codes for CASSVQPNYGYTF.

There are a few counts of this clonotype. The rearrangement joins TRBV11-1 to TRBJ1-5; D remains unclear. The V gene lost 5 bases and the J gene lost 0 bases, with 20 bases spanning the gap. The CDR3 covers 18 residues. The germline CDR1 and CDR2 sequences are SGHAT and FQDESV (reference sequence). The CDR3 region is CASSRVPLDSYSNQPQHF. Written as DNA, the CDR3 is TGTGCCAGCAGCAGAGTCCCCCTAGACTCCTATAGCAATCAGCCCCAGCATTTT.

V is TRBV20-1 and J is TRBJ2-7; D is unresolved. The CDR3 spans 13 residues. Germline assignment: CDR1 DFQATT and CDR2 SNEGSKA (reference sequence). V gave up 2 bases and J gave up 0 bases, with 8 bases separating them. CDR3 nucleotides: TGCAGTGCTAGAAGCCCAAGCTCCTACGAGCAGTACTTC. Amino acid sequence: CSARSPSSYEQYF.

This clonotype was detected many times. The chain employs TRBV5-8 and TRBJ2-1; D remains unclear. V was cut by 1 base and J by 4 bases, with 12 bases left in between. The CDR3 consists of 15 residues. In germline, CDR1 is SGHTS, CDR2 YDEGEE. The DNA for the CDR3 is TGTGCCAGCAGCTTGCGCGGTCCCCTTTACAATGAGCAGTTCTTC. Amino acids: CASSLRGPLYNEQFF.

The chain employs TRBV2 and TRBJ1-2; no clear D. Germline CDR1 is SNHLY and CDR2 is FYNNEI. Trimming left V 6 bases short and J 12 bases short, with 20 bases between. This CDR3 region has 13 residues. The CDR3 spells CASRPGPQAGHTF. The CDR3, as DNA: TGTGCCAGCAGGCCGGGCCCGCAAGCTGGTCACACCTTC.

The chain links TRBV5-1 to TRBJ2-2; D not resolved. The germline V gene has CDR1 SGHRS and CDR2 YFSETQ. The CDR3 loop spans 16 amino acids. V dropped 4 bases and J dropped 6 bases, with 19 bases sitting between them. CDR3 protein: CASSIQPTAGSGELFF. DNA of the CDR3: TGCGCCAGCAGCATCCAACCTACGGCCGGGTCCGGGGAGCTGTTTTTT.